This T cell receptor beta chain is from a study of T cell repertoires in cytomegalovirus infection. Study-level background: Recently identified HLA-C-restricted and well-studied HLA-B-restricted CMV epitopes were used. A matching HLA type, together with CMV infection, was signaled by public TCR beta signatures. General study results and limits: HLA-C-restricted, CMV-specific TCR beta clonotypes were dominant ex vivo.

Remarks on this clonotype: Antigen specificity is unknown.

CDR1 is SGHRS and CDR2 is YFSETQ in the germline V gene. The V and J ends lost 4 bases and 9 bases, in that order; junction bases with no gene match: 8. CDR3 length: 15 amino acids. TCRdb fed the reads into MiXCR, producing one record per CDR3 protein. The sample includes around 540,000 distinct CDR3 sequences, roughly 34% of them seen just once. This specimen was cultured PBMCs, taken from culture after CMV antigen stimulation. The origin of this receptor is a human donor in good health (CMV status not recorded). Some clones in this sample may be carry-over from other donors' samples. The genes are TRBV5-1 and TRBJ2-1; 12 nucleotides line up with TRBD2. The CDR3 loop is CASSPRLAGDLEQFF. CDR3 DNA sequence: TGCGCCAGCAGCCCAAGACTAGCGGGAGATCTTGAGCAGTTCTTC.